In its sample, the clone carrying this T cell receptor beta chain was seen many times. Per the germline V gene, CDR1 is SEHNR and CDR2 is FQNEAQ (reference sequence). The V gene lost 3 bases and the J gene lost 0 bases, with 14 bases spanning the gap. The CDR3 sequence is 16 residues long. TCRdb redid the calling of the PCR reads with MiXCR, one entry per CDR3 protein. The sample holds around 460,000 distinct CDR3 sequences, roughly 26% seen once. This entry comes from a study of molecular identifiers for immune sequencing clone quantification. V gene TRBV7-9 combines with J gene TRBJ2-5; tentatively, D is TRBD1 (5 bases). The sequence derives from a human donor in good health. Some libraries in this study had Jurkat cell RNA spiked in. The sequencing sample was made of naive CD8+ T cells from blood, with Jurkat cell RNA spiked in. Subset reported: FACS-sorted CD8+CD4-CCR7+CD45RA+ naive T cells. CDR3 coding DNA: TGTGCCAGCAGCTTTAGTCCAGGGCCGTACCAAGAGACCCAGTACTTC. Its protein product is CASSFSPGPYQETQYF.